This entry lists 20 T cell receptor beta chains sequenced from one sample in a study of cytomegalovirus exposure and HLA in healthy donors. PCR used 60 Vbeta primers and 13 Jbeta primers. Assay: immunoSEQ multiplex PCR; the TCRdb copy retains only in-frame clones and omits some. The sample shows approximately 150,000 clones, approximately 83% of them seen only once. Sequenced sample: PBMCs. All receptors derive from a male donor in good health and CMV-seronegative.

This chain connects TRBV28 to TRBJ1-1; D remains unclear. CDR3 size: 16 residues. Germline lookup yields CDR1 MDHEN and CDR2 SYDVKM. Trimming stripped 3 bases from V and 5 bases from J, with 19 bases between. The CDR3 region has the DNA TGTGCCAGCAGTTTGTCCGACGTCTTCGGCGGGACTGAAGCTTTCTTT. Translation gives CASSLSDVFGGTEAFF.

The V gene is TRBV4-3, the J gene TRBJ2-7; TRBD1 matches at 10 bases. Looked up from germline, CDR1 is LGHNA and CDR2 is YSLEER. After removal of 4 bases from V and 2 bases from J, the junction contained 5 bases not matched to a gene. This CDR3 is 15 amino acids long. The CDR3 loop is CASSPRDRGPYEQYF. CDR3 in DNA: TGCGCCAGCAGCCCCAGGGACAGGGGTCCCTACGAGCAGTACTTC.

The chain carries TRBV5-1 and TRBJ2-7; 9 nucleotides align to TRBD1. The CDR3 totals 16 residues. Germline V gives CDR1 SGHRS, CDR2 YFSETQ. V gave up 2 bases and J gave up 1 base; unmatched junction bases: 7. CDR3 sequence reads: CASSFLSGTGSYEQYF. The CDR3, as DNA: TGCGCCAGCAGCTTCCTTTCCGGGACAGGGTCCTACGAGCAGTACTTC.

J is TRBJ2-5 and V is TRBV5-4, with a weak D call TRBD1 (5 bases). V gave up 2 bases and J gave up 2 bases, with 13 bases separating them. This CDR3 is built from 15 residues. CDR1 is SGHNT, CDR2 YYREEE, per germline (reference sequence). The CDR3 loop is CASSLGANSQETQYF. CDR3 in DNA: TGTGCCAGCAGCTTAGGGGCTAACTCGCAAGAGACCCAGTACTTC.

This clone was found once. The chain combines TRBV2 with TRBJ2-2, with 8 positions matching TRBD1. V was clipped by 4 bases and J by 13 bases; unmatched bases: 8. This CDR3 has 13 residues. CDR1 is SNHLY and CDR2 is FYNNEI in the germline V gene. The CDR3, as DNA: TGTGCCAGCAGTGGACAGGGGACGATTGGGCTGTTTTTT. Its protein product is CASSGQGTIGLFF.

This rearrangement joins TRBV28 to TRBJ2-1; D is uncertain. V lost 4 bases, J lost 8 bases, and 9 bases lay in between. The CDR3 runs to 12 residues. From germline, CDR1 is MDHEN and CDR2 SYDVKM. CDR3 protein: CASSYPPHEQFF. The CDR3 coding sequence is TGTGCCAGCAGTTATCCCCCTCATGAGCAGTTCTTC.

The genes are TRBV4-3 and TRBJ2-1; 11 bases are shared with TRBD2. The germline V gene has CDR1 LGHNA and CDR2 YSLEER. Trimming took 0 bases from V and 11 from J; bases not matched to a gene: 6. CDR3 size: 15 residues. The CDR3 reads CASSQDVLAGGQQFF. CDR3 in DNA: TGCGCCAGCAGCCAAGATGTCCTAGCGGGAGGTCAGCAGTTCTTC.

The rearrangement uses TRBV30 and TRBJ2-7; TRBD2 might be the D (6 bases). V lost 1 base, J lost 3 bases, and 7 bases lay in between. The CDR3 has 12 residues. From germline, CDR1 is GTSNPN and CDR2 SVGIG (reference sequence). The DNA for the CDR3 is TGTGCCTGGAGTGCGGGACTCTACGAGCAGTACTTC. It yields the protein CAWSAGLYEQYF.

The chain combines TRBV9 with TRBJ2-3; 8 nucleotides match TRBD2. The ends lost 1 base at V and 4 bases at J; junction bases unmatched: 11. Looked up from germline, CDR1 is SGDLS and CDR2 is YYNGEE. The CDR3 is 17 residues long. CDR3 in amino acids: CASSVHPIAGMADTQYF. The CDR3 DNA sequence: TGTGCCAGCAGCGTACACCCCATAGCGGGAATGGCAGATACGCAGTATTTT.

The CDR3: CASSFEGGRNTIYF. For the CDR3, the DNA is TGTGCCAGCAGCTTCGAGGGTGGGAGGAACACCATATATTTT. This chain links TRBV7-2 with TRBJ1-3, with D hard to call. V dropped 3 bases and J dropped 7 bases, with 13 bases sitting between them. Germline V gives CDR1 SGHTA, CDR2 FQGNSA. CDR3 length equals 14 residues.

The CDR3 coding sequence is TGTGCCAGCAGCTTAGCGATAGCGGCCCCGACGGACGAGCAGTACTTC. This encodes CASSLAIAAPTDEQYF. The chain links TRBV7-9 to TRBJ2-7; D is possibly TRBD2 (6 bases). The germline V gene encodes CDR1 SEHNR and CDR2 FQNEAQ (reference sequence). With 0 bases removed from V and 5 bases from J, the gap between germline ends came to 17 bases. The CDR3 is made up of 16 amino acids.

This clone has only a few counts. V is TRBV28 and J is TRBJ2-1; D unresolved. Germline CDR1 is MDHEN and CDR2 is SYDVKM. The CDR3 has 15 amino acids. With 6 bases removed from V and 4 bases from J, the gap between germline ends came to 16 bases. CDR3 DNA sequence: TGTGCCAGCAGGCCCGACTCTACCCCATACAATGAGCAGTTCTTC. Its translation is CASRPDSTPYNEQFF.

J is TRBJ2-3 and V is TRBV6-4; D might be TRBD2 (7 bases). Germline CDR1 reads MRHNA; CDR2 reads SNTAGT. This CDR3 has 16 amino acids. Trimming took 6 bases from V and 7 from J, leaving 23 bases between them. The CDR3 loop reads CASSEKGGVLTNTQYF. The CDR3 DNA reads TGTGCCAGCAGCGAAAAAGGGGGGGTCCTCACGAATACGCAGTATTTT.

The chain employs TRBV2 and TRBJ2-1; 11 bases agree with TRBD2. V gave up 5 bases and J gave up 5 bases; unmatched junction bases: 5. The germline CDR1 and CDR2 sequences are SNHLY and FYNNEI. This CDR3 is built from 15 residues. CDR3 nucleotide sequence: TGTGCCAGCAGTTCTAGCGGGAGGCCTCACAATGAGCAGTTCTTC. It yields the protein CASSSSGRPHNEQFF. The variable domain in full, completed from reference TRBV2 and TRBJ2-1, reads EPEVTQTPSHQVTQMGQEVILRCVPISNHLYFYWYRQILGQKVEFLVSFYNNEISEKSEIFDDQFSVERPDGSNFTLKIRSTKLEDSAMYFCASSSSGRPHNEQFFGPGTRLTVL.

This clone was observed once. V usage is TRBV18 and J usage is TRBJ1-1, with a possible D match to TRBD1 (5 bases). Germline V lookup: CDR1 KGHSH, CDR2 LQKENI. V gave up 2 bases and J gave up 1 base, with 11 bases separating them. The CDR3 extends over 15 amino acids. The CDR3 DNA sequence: TGTGCCAGCTCACCAGCGGGGGGTGGGAACACTGAAGCTTTCTTT. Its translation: CASSPAGGGNTEAFF.

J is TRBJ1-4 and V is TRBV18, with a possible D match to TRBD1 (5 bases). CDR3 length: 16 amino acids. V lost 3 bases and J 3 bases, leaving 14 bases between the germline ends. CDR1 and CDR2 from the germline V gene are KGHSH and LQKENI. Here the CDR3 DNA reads TGTGCCAGCTCACCGCAGCCCACAGGCGCTAATGAAAAACTGTTTTTT. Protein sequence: CASSPQPTGANEKLFF.

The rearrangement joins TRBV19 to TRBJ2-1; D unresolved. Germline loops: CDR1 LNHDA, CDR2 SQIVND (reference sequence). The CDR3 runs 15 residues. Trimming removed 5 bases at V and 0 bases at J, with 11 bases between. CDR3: CASSLTYSSYNEQFF. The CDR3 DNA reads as TGTGCCAGTAGTTTGACATACAGCTCCTACAATGAGCAGTTCTTC.

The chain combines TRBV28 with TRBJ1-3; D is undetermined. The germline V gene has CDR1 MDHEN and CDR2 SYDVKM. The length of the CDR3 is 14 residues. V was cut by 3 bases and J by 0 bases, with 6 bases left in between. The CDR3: CASSLGSSGNTIYF. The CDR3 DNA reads TGTGCCAGCAGTTTGGGGAGCTCTGGAAACACCATATATTTT.

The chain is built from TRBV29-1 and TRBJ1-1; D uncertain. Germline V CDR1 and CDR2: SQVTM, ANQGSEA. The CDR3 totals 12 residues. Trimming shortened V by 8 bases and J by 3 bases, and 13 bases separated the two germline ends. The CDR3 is CSWHTLDTEAFF. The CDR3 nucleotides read TGCAGCTGGCACACCTTGGACACTGAAGCTTTCTTT.

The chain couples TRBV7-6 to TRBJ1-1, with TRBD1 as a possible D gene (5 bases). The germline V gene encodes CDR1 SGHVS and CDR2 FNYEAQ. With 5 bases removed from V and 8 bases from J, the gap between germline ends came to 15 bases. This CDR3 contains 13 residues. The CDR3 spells CASSHLGPTEAFF. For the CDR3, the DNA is TGTGCCAGCAGCCATTTGGGGCCAACAGAAGCTTTCTTT.